The 25 T cell receptor beta chains below were found in one sample sequenced in a study of T cells after yellow fever vaccination. Using its own MiXCR run on the 5' RACE reads, TCRdb lists one record per CDR3 protein. In the table there are fewer than 100,000 distinct CDR3 sequences, 8% to 10% of which are singletons. This sample comprised CD8+ T cells not binding an NS4B(214-222) dextramer, sorted from PBMCs, obtained around 15 days after the first yellow fever vaccination. The receptors derive from a man between 18 and 35 years old who received the YFV17D yellow fever vaccine.

In its sample, this clonotype was seen many times. V and J are TRBV5-1 and TRBJ1-1; 8 bases agree with TRBD1. Unmatched junction bases numbered 7, after V lost 3 bases and J lost 3 bases. The CDR3 consists of 15 residues. Germline V gene data show CDR1 as SGHRS and CDR2 as YFSETQ. CDR3 bases: TGCGCCAGCAGCTGGGGGGACAGGAGCTACACTGAAGCTTTCTTT. It yields the protein CASSWGDRSYTEAFF.

J is TRBJ1-2 and V is TRBV27, with D tentatively TRBD1 (6 bases). The CDR3 sequence is 13 residues long. V lost 5 bases, J lost 6 bases, and 13 bases lay in between. Germline CDR1 and CDR2: MNHEY and SMNVEV (reference sequence). The CDR3 loop is CASSAAGEDGYTF. In nucleotides, the CDR3 is TGTGCCAGCAGTGCAGCAGGGGAGGATGGCTACACCTTC.

A few counts support this clonotype. V and J are TRBV12-3 or TRBV12-4 and TRBJ1-2, with 10 bases matching TRBD1. The CDR3 consists of 14 residues. V trimming: 2 bases; J trimming: 8 bases; junction bases outside the gene matches: 5. CDR3 sequence reads: CASSLIGTGDGYTF. In DNA, the CDR3 is TGTGCCAGCAGTTTAATTGGGACAGGGGACGGCTACACCTTC.

The chain joins TRBV11-1 to TRBJ2-5, with D perhaps TRBD1 or TRBD2 (5 bases each). Germline V gene lookup returns CDR1 SGHAT and CDR2 FQDESV (reference sequence). Trimming took off 0 bases at V and 3 bases at J, with 29 bases between the two ends. This CDR3 spans 21 amino acids. The CDR3 sequence is CASSLAEGTSGRGRRKETQYF. The CDR3 nucleotides read TGTGCCAGCAGCTTAGCGGAAGGGACCTCAGGAAGGGGAAGGAGGAAAGAGACCCAGTACTTC.

This clonotype was counted only a few times. CDR3 in DNA: TGCGCCAGCAGCTTGGGGGCCAGCTTTTCCTACAATGAGCAGTTCTTC. It encodes CASSLGASFSYNEQFF. V gene TRBV5-1 combines with J gene TRBJ2-1; no firm D call. Germline values: CDR1 SGHRS, CDR2 YFSETQ. This CDR3 has 16 residues. V lost 0 bases and J lost 1, with 11 bases in between.

This clonotype was observed a few times. The chain combines TRBV20-1 with TRBJ2-3; D unresolved. The CDR3 extends over 15 amino acids. Between the trimmed V and J ends, which lost 2 bases and 2 bases, there was a span of 14 bases. CDR1 and CDR2 from the germline V gene are DFQATT and SNEGSKA (reference sequence). The CDR3: CSARKPNLYTDTQYF. In DNA, the CDR3 is TGCAGTGCTAGAAAGCCAAACCTCTACACAGATACGCAGTATTTT.

The chain links TRBV20-1 to TRBJ1-3; D unresolved. The length of the CDR3 is 14 residues. Germline V lookup: CDR1 DFQATT, CDR2 SNEGSKA (reference sequence). V was pared by 6 bases and J by 1 base, with 13 bases between. CDR3 sequence: CSAVLSPSGNTIYF. The CDR3 nucleotides read TGCAGTGCGGTCCTCTCCCCGTCTGGAAACACCATATATTTT.

The rearrangement joins TRBV7-9 to TRBJ1-1, with 9 bases matching TRBD1. Germline trimming cut 7 bases from V and 1 base from J; bases unmatched to any gene: 10. Germline CDR1 SEHNR, CDR2 FQNEAQ (reference sequence). The CDR3 is made up of 16 amino acids. Here the CDR3 DNA reads TGTGCCAGCACCCCCGGACAGGGGTCCCAGAACACTGAAGCTTTCTTT. This gives the protein CASTPGQGSQNTEAFF.

The table lists this clonotype with a few counts. The rearrangement links TRBV5-6 to TRBJ2-5, with 8 bases that match TRBD2. J gave up 2 bases and V 4 bases, and 13 bases lay outside the gene matches. CDR1 SGHDT and CDR2 YYEEEE come from the germline V gene. The CDR3 is made up of 17 amino acids. The CDR3 DNA is TGTGCCAGCAGCGCCCCGTATATAGCGGGGACACAAGAGACCCAGTACTTC. Translation gives CASSAPYIAGTQETQYF.

The genes are TRBV7-9 and TRBJ2-7; a possible D gene is TRBD1 (6 bases). Germline CDR1 reads SEHNR; CDR2 reads FQNEAQ (reference sequence). V lost 4 bases and J 3 bases, leaving 13 bases between the germline ends. This CDR3 contains 14 residues. The CDR3 reads CASSSSTGFYEQYV. The CDR3 coding sequence is TGTGCCAGCAGCTCCTCTACAGGGTTCTACGAGCAGTACGTC.

The V call is TRBV7-9, the J call TRBJ2-3, with a possible D match to TRBD1 (5 bases). Deletions cut 5 bases from V and 8 bases from J, with 17 bases between. CDR1 is SEHNR and CDR2 is FQNEAQ in the germline V gene (reference sequence). The CDR3 is 14 amino acids. As DNA, the CDR3 is TGTGCCAGCAGCCCACCCCTCGGACATCGTACGCAGTATTTT. This gives the protein CASSPPLGHRTQYF.

This clonotype has a count of ten or more. The V and J genes are TRBV20-1 and TRBJ1-4, with a tentative D call TRBD1 (5 bases). This CDR3 is built from 16 residues. Trimming removed 0 bases at V and 12 bases at J, with 23 bases between. Germline-derived CDR1 and CDR2 are DFQATT and SNEGSKA (reference sequence). CDR3 sequence: CSARDLGDPGPKQLFF. CDR3 nucleotides: TGCAGTGCTAGAGATCTAGGGGACCCGGGCCCGAAACAACTGTTTTTT.

The chain carries TRBV5-1 and TRBJ1-5; no definite D call. The germline gives CDR1 SGHRS, CDR2 YFSETQ. Trimming shortened V by 4 bases and J by 5 bases, and 13 bases separated the two germline ends. This CDR3 has 14 residues. CDR3 protein: CASSLGPTHQPQHF. DNA for the CDR3: TGCGCCAGCAGCCTCGGACCTACCCATCAGCCCCAGCATTTT. Together with reference TRBV5-1 and TRBJ1-5, the CDR3 gives the full variable domain: KAGVTQTPRYLIKTRGQQVTLSCSPISGHRSVSWYQQTPGQGLQFLFEYFSETQRNKGNFPGRFSGRQFSNSRSEMNVSTLELGDSALYLCASSLGPTHQPQHFGDGTRLSIL.

Only a few counts were recorded for this clonotype. V and J are TRBV15 and TRBJ2-1, with a weak D call TRBD1 (5 bases). Germline CDR1 is LNHNV and CDR2 is YYDKDF (reference sequence). This CDR3 is built from 16 residues. Trimming pared 0 bases from V and 3 bases from J, leaving 12 bases between. DNA for the CDR3: TGTGCCACCAGCAGAGATTTTACAGGCCACTACAATGAGCAGTTCTTC. Translation: CATSRDFTGHYNEQFF.

V gene TRBV5-6 combines with J gene TRBJ2-7; 8 bases fit TRBD2. The CDR3 runs 18 residues. The germline gives CDR1 SGHDT, CDR2 YYEEEE. The J segment lost 4 bases and the V segment lost 4 bases, leaving 19 bases of the junction unmatched. Here the CDR3 reads CASSPTLIRGGLEYEQYV. Written as DNA, the CDR3 is TGTGCCAGCAGCCCTACCCTGATACGCGGGGGGCTGGAGTACGAGCAGTACGTC.

The chain links TRBV29-1 to TRBJ2-2; D remains unclear. The CDR3 totals 11 residues. Per the germline V gene, CDR1 is SQVTM and CDR2 is ANQGSEA. V was clipped by 5 bases and J by 6 bases, with 7 bases between them. The CDR3 reads CSVWRSGELFF. Written as DNA, the CDR3 is TGCAGCGTTTGGAGATCCGGGGAGCTGTTTTTT.

The rearrangement joins TRBV9 to TRBJ2-3; no clear D. Looked up from germline, CDR1 is SGDLS and CDR2 is YYNGEE. The CDR3 spans 14 residues. Trimming pared 3 bases from V and 2 bases from J, leaving 10 bases between. The CDR3, as DNA: TGTGCCAGCAGCGGCCTGAGGCTCACAGATACGCAGTATTTT. Translating it yields CASSGLRLTDTQYF.

The chain combines TRBV29-1 with TRBJ1-2; tentatively, D is TRBD1 (5 bases). Germline V gene sequence: CDR1 SQVTM, CDR2 ANQGSEA. The germline V and J ends were trimmed by 6 bases and 8 bases, with 16 bases remaining between them. This CDR3 has 12 amino acids. DNA of the CDR3: TGCAGCGTGGAGGGACTTTATGAGGGCTACACCTTC. Translation gives CSVEGLYEGYTF. Looking up the rest from reference TRBV29-1 and TRBJ1-2 gives the full variable domain: SAVISQKPSRDICQRGTSLTIQCQVDSQVTMMFWYRQQPGQSLTLIATANQGSEATYESGFVIDKFPISRPNLTFSTLTVSNMSPEDSSIYLCSVEGLYEGYTFGSGTRLTVV.

This clonotype showed up just a few times. The rearrangement joins TRBV6-5 to TRBJ1-3, with D possibly matching TRBD1 (5 bases). Germline V gives CDR1 MNHEY, CDR2 SVGAGI. V dropped 4 bases and J dropped 2 bases, with 21 bases sitting between them. The CDR3 has 18 amino acids. Written as DNA, the CDR3 is TGTGCCAGCAGTTTTACCTCGGGGGGTTCTGTCGCTGGAAACACCATATATTTT. Protein: CASSFTSGGSVAGNTIYF.

This clonotype was recorded a few times. Relative to the germline gene, one junction end is altered; a read error may explain this. The rearrangement links TRBV10-3 to TRBJ1-5; D remains unclear. This CDR3 is built from 13 residues. CDR1 is ENHRY, CDR2 SYGVKD, per germline. The CDR3 region has the DNA TGTGCCATCGGTGACCGGTCAATCATGCCCCAGCATTTT. Its translation is CAIGDRSIMPQHF.

The J gene is TRBJ1-3, the V gene TRBV4-1, with D uncertain. CDR3 size: 18 residues. The V end lost 5 bases, the J end lost 0 bases, and 20 bases lay between the germline ends. The germline CDR1 and CDR2 sequences are MGHRA and YSYEKL. In nucleotides, the CDR3 is TGCGCCAGCAGCAACCGGGTTGTGCTGATCGGCTCTGGAAACACCATATATTTT. It specifies CASSNRVVLIGSGNTIYF.

This clonotype was counted a few times. The gene calls are TRBV5-1 and TRBJ2-5; 9 bases are a match to TRBD2. CDR3 length: 14 amino acids. The germline V gene has CDR1 SGHRS and CDR2 YFSETQ. J gave up 4 bases and V 2 bases, and 3 bases lay outside the gene matches. The CDR3 region is CASSLRLAAETQYF. The CDR3 DNA follows: TGCGCCAGCAGCTTACGACTAGCGGCAGAGACCCAGTACTTC. Variable domain in full (rest from reference TRBV5-1 and TRBJ2-5): KAGVTQTPRYLIKTRGQQVTLSCSPISGHRSVSWYQQTPGQGLQFLFEYFSETQRNKGNFPGRFSGRQFSNSRSEMNVSTLELGDSALYLCASSLRLAAETQYFGPGTRLLVL.

This clonotype showed up many times. V usage is TRBV6-1 and J usage is TRBJ2-5; D is possibly TRBD2 (6 bases). V dropped 7 bases and J dropped 2 bases, with 14 bases sitting between them. There are 14 residues in the CDR3. Germline loops: CDR1 MNHNS, CDR2 SASEGT. CDR3 coding DNA: TGTGCCAGCATCTTTCGGGGGAGGCAAGAGACCCAGTACTTC. Its translation: CASIFRGRQETQYF.

This clonotype was counted between two and nine times. The chain couples TRBV7-2 to TRBJ1-2; tentatively, D is TRBD1 (6 bases). CDR3 length: 15 residues. The V end lost 2 bases, the J end lost 2 bases, and 12 bases lay between the germline ends. Germline CDR1 reads SGHTA; CDR2 reads FQGNSA. CDR3 protein: CASSLWGGVNYGYTF. The CDR3 bases are TGTGCCAGCAGCTTATGGGGGGGCGTCAACTATGGCTACACCTTC.

The V and J genes are TRBV5-1 and TRBJ1-2, with 8 nucleotides matching TRBD1. This CDR3 has 15 residues. With 4 bases clipped from V and 4 bases from J, the junction kept 9 bases outside the gene matches. Germline V lookup: CDR1 SGHRS, CDR2 YFSETQ. CDR3 nucleotide sequence: TGCGCCAGCAGCGGAAGGGAACAGGGGGTCTATGGCTACACCTTC. This translates into CASSGREQGVYGYTF. Full variable domain (missing parts from reference TRBV5-1 and TRBJ1-2): KAGVTQTPRYLIKTRGQQVTLSCSPISGHRSVSWYQQTPGQGLQFLFEYFSETQRNKGNFPGRFSGRQFSNSRSEMNVSTLELGDSALYLCASSGREQGVYGYTFGSGTRLTVV.